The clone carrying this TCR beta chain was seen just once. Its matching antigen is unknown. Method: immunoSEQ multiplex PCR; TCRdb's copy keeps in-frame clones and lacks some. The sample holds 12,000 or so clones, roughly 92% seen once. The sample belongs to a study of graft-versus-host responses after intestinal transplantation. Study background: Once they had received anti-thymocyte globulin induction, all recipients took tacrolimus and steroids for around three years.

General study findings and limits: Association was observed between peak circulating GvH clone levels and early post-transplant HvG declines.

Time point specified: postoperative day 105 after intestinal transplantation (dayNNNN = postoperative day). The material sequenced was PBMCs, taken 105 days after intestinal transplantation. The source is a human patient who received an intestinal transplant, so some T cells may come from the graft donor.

This chain's CDR3 is CASSPLQDQETQYF. CDR3 DNA sequence: TGTGCCAGCAGCCCACTTCAGGATCAAGAGACCCAGTACTTC. The V call is TRBV7-9, the J call TRBJ2-5, with unresolved D. This CDR3 has 14 amino acids. V lost 5 bases, J lost 2 bases, and 12 bases lay in between. Germline V gene lookup returns CDR1 SEHNR and CDR2 FQNEAQ (reference sequence).